A selection of T cell receptor beta chains follows, all from one sample in a study of T cells in Graves' hyperthyroidism and ophthalmopathy. TCRdb re-called the multiplex PCR reads with MiXCR, one entry per CDR3 protein. The table has 490,000 or so distinct CDR3 sequences, roughly 23% seen once. The sample comprised blood. All receptors come from a woman in her 70s with Graves' ophthalmopathy. Each CDR3 is given with its conserved first and last residue. The D gene is left open where the match is weak. Only part of the rows carry a size: once, few, many, or a class if the clone is expanded.

. | 11 | TRBJ2-1 | . | TRBV12-3/TRBV12-4 | CASSFRDKQFF | TGTGCCAGCAGTTTCCGGGACAAACAGTTCTTC
. | 14 | TRBJ1-2 | . | TRBV19 | CASSVVGVNYGYTF | TGTGCCAGTAGTGTCGTCGGGGTGAACTATGGCTACACCTTC
. | 16 | TRBJ1-1 | few | TRBV20-1 | CSAKGGGRVKDTEAFF | TGCAGTGCTAAGGGGGGGGGTAGGGTTAAGGACACTGAAGCTTTCTTT
. | 12 | TRBJ2-3 | few | TRBV18 | CASSPSSPPQYF | TGTGCCAGCTCACCATCCTCCCCCCCGCAGTATTTT
TRBD2 | 16 | TRBJ2-1 | . | TRBV28 | CASSLFGGSHGDEQFF | TGTGCCAGCAGTCTCTTCGGCGGGAGTCACGGCGATGAGCAGTTCTTC
TRBD1 | 15 | TRBJ1-1 | many | TRBV12-3/TRBV12-4 | CASSPSDRDYTEAFF | TGTGCCAGCAGTCCATCCGACAGGGATTACACTGAAGCTTTCTTT
. | 15 | TRBJ1-2 | few | TRBV30 | CAWREKTGANYGYTF | TGTGCCTGGAGGGAGAAAACAGGAGCTAACTATGGCTACACCTTC
TRBD1 | 17 | TRBJ2-3 | . | TRBV18 | CASSPPRTGARTDTQYF | TGTGCCAGCTCACCACCGCGCACAGGGGCGCGCACAGATACGCAGTATTTT
TRBD2 | 14 | TRBJ2-3 | . | TRBV6-1 | CASSIAGGTDTQYF | TGTGCCAGCAGTATAGCGGGAGGAACAGATACGCAGTATTTT
TRBD1 | 15 | TRBJ1-1 | few | TRBV3-1 | CASSNIRQGGTEAFF | TGTGCCAGCAGCAATATACGACAGGGTGGCACTGAAGCTTTCTTT
. | 14 | TRBJ2-7 | . | TRBV2 | CASSGVAEPYEQYF | TGTGCCAGCAGTGGGGTAGCGGAGCCCTACGAGCAGTACTTC
TRBD2 | 18 | TRBJ2-1 | . | TRBV27 | CASSLGEAGTTPMNEQFF | TGTGCCAGCAGTTTAGGGGAAGCCGGGACTACCCCAATGAATGAGCAGTTCTTC
. | 16 | TRBJ2-2 | many | TRBV7-2 | CASSLTAVRGPGELFF | TGTGCCAGCAGCTTAACAGCCGTGCGAGGCCCCGGGGAGCTGTTTTTT
. | 13 | TRBJ1-2 | . | TRBV19 | CASSIGSIYGYTF | TGTGCCAGTAGTATTGGCAGCATCTATGGCTACACCTTC
TRBD2 | 14 | TRBJ2-7 | few | TRBV2 | CASTSGTSDYEQYF | TGTGCCAGCACCTCCGGGACTAGTGACTACGAGCAGTACTTC
TRBD1 | 15 | TRBJ2-1 | few | TRBV7-9 | CASSQQGRPYNEQFF | TGTGCCAGCAGCCAACAGGGGCGGCCCTACAATGAGCAGTTCTTC
. | 16 | TRBJ1-2 | few | TRBV12-3/TRBV12-4 | CASSPGPGGSYYGYTF | TGTGCCAGCAGCCCAGGGCCCGGGGGATCTTACTATGGCTACACCTTC
TRBD1 | 17 | TRBJ1-6 | once | TRBV9 | CASSQRLTGGYNSPLHF | TGTGCCAGCAGCCAACGACTGACAGGGGGCTATAATTCACCCCTCCACTTT
TRBD1 | 13 | TRBJ2-5 | . | TRBV12-3/TRBV12-4 | CASVRTGGETQYF | TGTGCCAGCGTGAGAACAGGGGGAGAGACCCAGTACTTC
. | 14 | TRBJ2-3 | . | TRBV12-3/TRBV12-4 | CATAPSYGTDTQYF | TGTGCCACCGCCCCTAGTTATGGCACAGATACGCAGTATTTT
TRBD2 | 16 | TRBJ2-7 | . | TRBV5-6 | CASSLATSGRFYEQYF | TGTGCCAGCAGCTTGGCGACTAGCGGGAGGTTTTACGAGCAGTACTTC
TRBD1 | 13 | TRBJ2-2 | few | TRBV20-1 | CSANRGPGGELFF | TGCAGTGCTAACAGGGGGCCGGGTGGGGAGCTGTTTTTT
. | 15 | TRBJ2-6 | . | TRBV2 | CASSWLHSGANVLTF | TGTGCCAGCAGTTGGCTCCACTCTGGGGCCAACGTCCTGACTTTC
. | 15 | TRBJ2-2 | . | TRBV2 | CASSEDRPDTGELFF | TGTGCCAGCAGTGAAGACAGACCGGACACCGGGGAGCTGTTTTTT
TRBD2 | 15 | TRBJ2-1 | many | TRBV2 | CASVSSGRVYNEQFF | TGTGCCAGCGTCTCTAGCGGGAGGGTTTACAATGAGCAGTTCTTC
TRBD1 | 13 | TRBJ1-5 | few | TRBV6-1 | CASRQGSGQPQHF | TGTGCCAGCCGACAGGGGTCGGGGCAGCCCCAGCATTTT
TRBD1 | 13 | TRBJ1-2 | many | TRBV3-1 | CATQGAANYGYTF | TGTGCCACCCAGGGGGCCGCGAACTATGGCTACACCTTC
. | 14 | TRBJ2-1 | few | TRBV18 | CASSPYNGAGEQFF | TGTGCCAGCTCACCATATAACGGGGCCGGTGAGCAGTTCTTC
. | 12 | TRBJ2-5 | few | TRBV7-8 | CASSAGGETQYF | TGTGCCAGCAGCGCGGGCGGGGAGACCCAGTACTTC
. | 16 | TRBJ2-2 | . | TRBV5-1 | CASSLPVLASAGELFF | TGCGCCAGCAGCCTCCCGGTGCTAGCGAGTGCCGGGGAGCTGTTTTTT
. | 17 | TRBJ1-2 | few | TRBV12-5 | CASGLVLDRGARYGYTF | TGTGCTAGTGGTTTGGTACTAGATCGGGGGGCAAGGTATGGCTACACCTTC
TRBD1 | 14 | TRBJ1-5 | few | TRBV5-5 | CASSETGAVSPQHF | TGTGCCAGCAGCGAGACAGGGGCGGTTAGTCCCCAGCATTTT
TRBD1 | 15 | TRBJ2-7 | few | TRBV28 | CASSREGQGDYEQYF | TGTGCCAGCAGTCGAGAGGGACAGGGGGACTACGAGCAGTACTTC
. | 13 | TRBJ2-6 | . | TRBV19 | CASRKSGANVLTF | TGTGCCAGTCGTAAGTCCGGGGCCAACGTCCTGACTTTC
. | 15 | TRBJ2-7 | few | TRBV6-1 | CASSSPGLGVSEQYF | TGTGCCAGCAGTTCCCCGGGACTTGGCGTCTCCGAGCAGTACTTC
. | 12 | TRBJ2-2 | . | TRBV29-1 | CSVFSYTGELFF | TGCAGCGTTTTCTCGTACACCGGGGAGCTGTTTTTT
. | 15 | TRBJ2-3 | many | TRBV24-1 | CATSAGQGNTDTQYF | TGTGCCACCAGTGCGGGGCAGGGGAACACAGATACGCAGTATTTT
TRBD1 | 16 | TRBJ1-5 | many | TRBV5-1 | CASSPGTGGAGQPQHF | TGCGCCAGCAGCCCAGGAACAGGGGGCGCGGGTCAGCCCCAGCATTTT
. | 16 | TRBJ1-4 | . | TRBV12-5 | CASGAARGATNEKLFF | TGTGCTAGTGGTGCCGCCCGGGGCGCAACTAATGAAAAACTGTTTTTT
. | 14 | TRBJ2-7 | few | TRBV27 | CASSLRSARYEQYF | TGTGCCAGCAGTTTACGGAGCGCGCGCTACGAGCAGTACTTC
TRBD1 | 14 | TRBJ1-1 | . | TRBV7-9 | CASSYGQGEAEAFF | TGTGCCAGCAGCTACGGACAGGGGGAGGCTGAAGCTTTCTTT
TRBD2 | 17 | TRBJ2-1 | . | TRBV7-2 | CASSLIGSGRAGNEQFF | TGTGCCAGCAGCTTAATAGGGAGCGGGAGGGCCGGCAATGAGCAGTTCTTC
. | 14 | TRBJ2-3 | many | TRBV28 | CASSYAGADATQYF | TGTGCCAGCAGCTATGCCGGGGCGGATGCTACGCAGTATTTT
. | 16 | TRBJ2-1 | . | TRBV3-1 | CASSPSGVSHYNEQFF | TGTGCCAGCAGCCCCTCGGGCGTCTCCCACTACAATGAGCAGTTCTTC
. | 13 | TRBJ1-3 | few | TRBV15 | CATSRNSGNTIYF | TGTGCCACCAGTCGTAACAGCGGAAACACCATATATTTT
. | 14 | TRBJ2-7 | . | TRBV19 | CASSIGVHRYEQYF | TGTGCCAGTAGTATAGGCGTCCACAGGTACGAGCAGTACTTC
. | 13 | TRBJ1-2 | . | TRBV6-1 | CASSYRQAIGYTF | TGTGCCAGCAGTTATAGGCAGGCAATCGGCTACACCTTC
. | 19 | TRBJ2-3 | . | TRBV20-1 | CSAVDRDFEGYPLLDTQYF | TGCAGTGCTGTTGACAGGGACTTCGAGGGGTACCCCTTATTGGATACGCAGTATTTT
. | 14 | TRBJ2-7 | many | TRBV11-2 | CASSSETRPYEQYF | TGTGCCAGCAGCTCTGAGACAAGACCCTACGAGCAGTACTTC
. | 12 | TRBJ2-3 | few | TRBV20-1 | CSAALSTDTQYF | TGCAGTGCCGCACTATCCACAGATACGCAGTATTTT
TRBD1 | 16 | TRBJ2-7 | few | TRBV5-1 | CASSVFLGQGPYEQYF | TGCGCCAGCAGCGTTTTCCTGGGACAGGGACCCTACGAGCAGTACTTC
. | 14 | TRBJ1-1 | few | TRBV5-5 | CASSSRTHSGEAFF | TGTGCCAGCAGCTCTAGGACCCATTCGGGTGAAGCTTTCTTT
. | 15 | TRBJ2-7 | few | TRBV20-1 | CSARSGGGYSYEQYF | TGCAGTGCTAGGAGTGGGGGCGGATATTCCTACGAGCAGTACTTC
TRBD1 | 15 | TRBJ1-1 | many | TRBV2 | CASSRDRASNTEAFF | TGTGCCAGCAGCCGGGACAGGGCGAGTAACACTGAAGCTTTCTTT
. | 14 | TRBJ2-7 | many | TRBV6-1 | CASSESLTVREQYF | TGTGCCAGCAGTGAAAGTCTAACGGTCCGCGAGCAGTACTTC
TRBD1 | 19 | TRBJ2-2 | . | TRBV27 | CASSMDPGTGPANTGELFF | TGTGCCAGCAGTATGGACCCCGGGACAGGCCCCGCGAACACCGGGGAGCTGTTTTTT
. | 15 | TRBJ2-1 | . | TRBV27 | CASSSPNSRSNEQFF | TGTGCCAGCAGTTCCCCGAACTCGCGGAGCAATGAGCAGTTCTTC
. | 16 | TRBJ2-3 | few | TRBV6-1 | CASTKEGGVSTDTQYF | TGTGCCAGCACGAAAGAGGGGGGCGTTAGCACAGATACGCAGTATTTT